What follows are 10 T cell receptor beta chains derived from one specimen sequenced in a study of cytomegalovirus exposure and HLA in healthy donors. In the PCR, 60 Vbeta and 13 Jbeta primers were used. Only in-frame clones appear in the TCRdb table, and some are missing; sequencing was by immunoSEQ multiplex PCR. The sample records about 120,000 clones, 75% to 90% being singletons. Sequencing used PBMCs. The receptors derive from a man aged 40-55 years in good health and CMV-seronegative.

The rearrangement uses TRBV5-6 and TRBJ1-1, with TRBD1 matching over 9 bases. CDR1 and CDR2 from the germline V gene are SGHDT and YYEEEE. The CDR3 runs 15 residues. J lost 1 base, V lost 4 bases, and 5 bases had no gene match. This CDR3 is CASSGTGQGNTEAFF. CDR3 DNA: TGTGCCAGCAGCGGAACGGGACAGGGGAACACTGAAGCTTTCTTT.

The chain recombines TRBV2 with TRBJ2-6, with D perhaps matching TRBD1 (5 bases). Looked up from germline, CDR1 is SNHLY and CDR2 is FYNNEI. The V end lost 10 bases, the J end lost 0 bases, and 22 bases lay between the germline ends. This CDR3 comprises 18 residues. The CDR3 reads CAIPSTGPPSSGANVLTF. Written as DNA, the CDR3 is TGTGCCATCCCTTCTACAGGCCCACCTTCCTCTGGGGCCAACGTCCTGACTTTC.

V is TRBV25-1 and J is TRBJ2-7; a possible D gene is TRBD2 (6 bases). In germline, CDR1 is MGHDK, CDR2 SYGVNS. The CDR3 extends over 15 amino acids. V lost 1 base to trimming and J lost 0 bases, with 10 bases between them. In nucleotides, the CDR3 is TGTGCCAGCAGTGAATCGGGAGTCGACTCCTACGAGCAGTACTTC. Its translation: CASSESGVDSYEQYF.

This chain connects TRBV7-8 to TRBJ2-4; D is unclear. Trimming took 1 base from V and 0 from J, leaving 10 bases between them. This CDR3 is built from 16 residues. The germline gives CDR1 SGHVS, CDR2 FQNEAQ. CDR3 nucleotide sequence: TGTGCCAGCAGCTTAGGGCAGATTCTAGCCAAAAACATTCAGTACTTC. Protein sequence: CASSLGQILAKNIQYF. Looking up the rest from reference TRBV7-8 and TRBJ2-4 gives the full variable domain: GAGVSQSPRYKVAKRGQDVALRCDPISGHVSLFWYQQALGQGPEFLTYFQNEAQLDKSGLPSDRFFAERPEGSVSTLKIQRTQQEDSAVYLCASSLGQILAKNIQYFGAGTRLSVL.

This chain joins TRBV7-6 and TRBJ1-2; unclear D gene. CDR1 and CDR2 (germline): SGHVS, FNYEAQ. This CDR3 spans 16 amino acids. Trimming pared 5 bases from V and 8 bases from J, leaving 24 bases between. CDR3 protein: CASSLNAGSQSGGYTF. The CDR3 nucleotides are TGTGCCAGCAGCCTCAACGCCGGGTCCCAATCCGGCGGCTACACCTTC.

J is TRBJ2-2 and V is TRBV12-5, with 8 positions matching TRBD2. The CDR3 runs to 18 residues. After removal of 2 bases from V and 6 bases from J, the junction contained 14 bases not matched to a gene. CDR1 and CDR2 from the germline V gene are LGHNT and FRNRAP. The CDR3 region is CASGLPPGGVIAPGELFF. CDR3 nucleotide sequence: TGTGCTAGTGGTTTGCCACCGGGGGGGGTGATCGCTCCCGGGGAGCTGTTTTTT.

V usage is TRBV7-8 and J usage is TRBJ1-3, with D uncertain. This CDR3 is built from 16 residues. CDR1 SGHVS and CDR2 FQNEAQ come from the germline V gene. Trimming pared 3 bases from V and 0 bases from J, leaving 12 bases between. The CDR3 region is CASSFVEAYSGNTIYF. The CDR3 DNA follows: TGTGCCAGCAGCTTTGTAGAGGCCTACTCTGGAAACACCATATATTTT.

This clone has just a few counts. The chain couples TRBV7-2 to TRBJ1-6, with D perhaps matching TRBD1 (6 bases). The CDR3 runs to 15 residues. Germline assignment: CDR1 SGHTA and CDR2 FQGNSA. V was trimmed by 2 bases and J by 10 bases, leaving 15 bases between them. CDR3 DNA sequence: TGTGCCAGCAGCTTACGGACGGACAGTTCCTCACCCCTCCACTTT. Protein sequence: CASSLRTDSSSPLHF.

This clone was picked up one time. J is TRBJ1-1 and V is TRBV5-4; no clear D. In germline, CDR1 is SGHNT, CDR2 YYREEE (reference sequence). Trimming left V 0 bases short and J 5 bases short, with 14 bases between. The CDR3 consists of 15 residues. In DNA form, the CDR3 reads TGTGCCAGCAGCTTGGAGCGGGCGGGAGTAACTGAAGCTTTCTTT. This encodes CASSLERAGVTEAFF.

The chain uses TRBV20-1 and TRBJ2-5; D is unclear. The V and J ends lost 4 bases and 1 base respectively, with 4 bases between them. The CDR3 length is 11 residues. Looked up from germline, CDR1 is DFQATT and CDR2 is SNEGSKA (reference sequence). Here the CDR3 reads CSANSQETQYF. CDR3 DNA sequence: TGCAGTGCTAACAGCCAAGAGACCCAGTACTTC.